This TCR beta chain was identified during a study of blood T cell repertoires in COVID-19. About the research overall: Donors in the United States, Italy and Spain gave samples during acute or convalescent COVID-19. PBMCs, B-cell-depleted T cells, or T cells provided the cDNA or gDNA that made up the material.

Trimming removed 11 bases from V and 8 bases from J, with 16 bases in between. The CDR3 covers 13 residues. The germline CDR1 and CDR2 sequences are SNHLY and FYNNEI. As processed by the authors: Counts of nucleated cells, estimated from reference gene primer amplification, were obtained. TCRdb's table, derived via immunoSEQ multiplex PCR, lists solely in-frame clones and lacks some. V and J calls and clone size come straight from that table; D and trimming were deduced from the DNA. Here the sample spans about 300,000 clones, about 87% being singletons. The material sequenced was peripheral blood. V usage is TRBV2 and J usage is TRBJ1-6; D remains unclear. This clonotype was obtained from a middle-aged woman who had recovered from COVID-19. This chain's CDR3 is CAGRTSGDSPLHF. The DNA for the CDR3 is TGTGCCGGAAGGACTTCCGGTGATTCACCCCTCCACTTT.